The T cell receptor (beta chain) described here comes from a study of cytomegalovirus exposure and HLA in healthy donors. The germline V gene encodes CDR1 MNHEY and CDR2 SVGAGI. This CDR3 is built from 15 residues. J gave up 1 base and V 5 bases, and 6 bases lay outside the gene matches. This clone has only one observation. Primers: 60 Vbeta forward and 13 Jbeta reverse. Method: immunoSEQ multiplex PCR; TCRdb's copy keeps in-frame clones and lacks some. The profile shows about 160,000 clones, roughly 85% of them singletons. The sequenced sample was PBMCs. The chain joins TRBV6-5 to TRBJ2-3; 7 positions agree with TRBD2. The receptor was isolated from a woman in her 30s in good health and CMV-seronegative. CDR3 sequence: CASSPLAVRTDTQYF. CDR3 nucleotide sequence: TGTGCCAGCAGTCCTCTAGCGGTTCGCACAGATACGCAGTATTTT.